The source of this T cell receptor beta chain is a study of cytomegalovirus exposure and HLA in healthy donors. Broader study findings: Later on, an analysis tied approximately 15,000 TCR beta sequences to HLA alleles at 0.05 false discovery rate. Most TCR sequences showed up rarely, but some public TCRs showed up in many donors.

This clone was seen just once. What it binds is not known. With 4 bases clipped from V and 9 bases from J, the junction kept 11 bases outside the gene matches. The CDR3 runs 16 residues. In germline, CDR1 is MNHEY, CDR2 SVGAGI. PCR used 60 Vbeta primers and 13 Jbeta primers. TCRdb's copy holds only in-frame clones and misses some; the assay was immunoSEQ multiplex PCR. The sample shows under 150,000 clones, 83% of them seen only once. The V gene is TRBV6-5, the J gene TRBJ2-1; TRBD2 matches at 11 bases. Sequenced sample: PBMCs. This sequence was found in a man between 40 and 49 years old in good health and CMV-seronegative. The CDR3 region is CASSSGTSGFEGEQFF. The CDR3 DNA sequence: TGTGCCAGCAGTTCTGGGACTAGCGGCTTCGAGGGTGAGCAGTTCTTC.